Sequencing of this TCR beta chain was carried out in a study of T cell repertoires in cytomegalovirus infection. TCRdb used MiXCR to reprocess the reads, holding one entry per CDR3 protein. The data contain approximately 550,000 distinct CDR3 sequences, approximately 15% of them singletons. This clonotype was counted many times. V lost 10 bases to trimming and J lost 4 bases; unmatched junction nucleotides: 7. Germline lookup yields CDR1 LNHDA and CDR2 SQIVND (reference sequence). This CDR3 spans 13 amino acids. The rearrangement uses TRBV19 and TRBJ1-5; 7 bases map to TRBD1. This clonotype was sampled from a human donor in good health (CMV status not recorded). Some clones in this sample may be carry-over from other donors' samples. The sequenced sample was CD8+ T cells from PBMCs. The chain's CDR3 is CATSGTVNQPQHF. CDR3 in DNA: TGTGCCACCTCCGGGACAGTTAATCAGCCCCAGCATTTT.